These T cell receptor beta chains were read from a single sample in a study of brain T cells in children with intractable seizures. Clones were read by immunoSEQ multiplex PCR, and TCRdb kept only the in-frame ones, dropping some. The data show approximately 77,000 clones, about 93% seen once. The sample here was peripheral blood, taken at surgery. The receptors were gathered from a boy less than two years old with tuberous sclerosis and intractable seizures. Each CDR3 is given with its conserved first and last residue. The order of the fields is J gene, D gene, V gene, CDR3 protein. The D gene is left open where the match is weak.

TRBJ2-1 . TRBV7-3 CASSLYKDNEQFF
TRBJ2-2 . TRBV5-1 CASTRTTTNTGELFF
TRBJ2-7 . TRBV2 CASIGWGWEQYF
TRBJ2-5 . TRBV14 CASSQMATQETQYF
TRBJ2-2 . TRBV19 CASSIFKNTGELFF
TRBJ2-1 TRBD1 TRBV6-4 CASGRGTARRSNEQFF
TRBJ2-1 . TRBV2 CASSASQGTYNEQFF
TRBJ1-1 . TRBV29-1 CTGGGKVGTEAFF
TRBJ2-6 TRBD1 TRBV6-1 CASSETGGSGANVLTF
TRBJ2-7 TRBD2 TRBV6-5 CASSYSYGGAAEQYF
TRBJ2-1 TRBD2 TRBV30 CAWTRGTSGTNEQFF
TRBJ2-1 . TRBV27 CASSLIQGRNEQFF
TRBJ1-1 TRBD1 TRBV4-1 CASSQVPDRGNTEAFF
TRBJ1-2 . TRBV5-4 CASSLDAVFYGYTF
TRBJ2-7 . TRBV28 CASSPGLETYEQYF
TRBJ2-1 TRBD2 TRBV5-1 CASSVLAGHNEQFF
TRBJ2-3 TRBD2 TRBV28 CASSSLAGAGGHTDTQYF
TRBJ2-3 . TRBV5-4 CASSLAPLETDTQYF
TRBJ2-2 TRBD1 TRBV7-9 CASSSGQGGELFF
TRBJ1-5 TRBD1 TRBV6-5 CAIQGASQPQHF
TRBJ2-1 TRBD2 TRBV7-3 CASSPPPGLAGEYNEQFF
TRBJ2-3 . TRBV9 CASSPNFGDPTDTQYF
TRBJ1-5 TRBD1 TRBV6-1 CASSEWQGGNQPQHF
TRBJ2-1 . TRBV5-1 CASSFGQGGSEQFF
TRBJ2-7 . TRBV6-1 CASSIGGPYEQYF
TRBJ1-4 TRBD1 TRBV20-1 CSASAVWTGKNEKLFF
TRBJ1-2 TRBD1 TRBV6-5 CASSRTGRDYGYTF
TRBJ2-1 . TRBV28 CATLFGEQFF
TRBJ2-7 TRBD2 TRBV28 CASRPGLVSSYEQYF
TRBJ1-2 . TRBV6-5 CASSYFSLGEGGGYTF
TRBJ1-2 . TRBV6-4 CASSDLGVYGEF
TRBJ1-1 . TRBV5-1 CASSLASGVPTEAFF
TRBJ1-3 . TRBV6-5 CASSRGGRENTIYF
TRBJ1-2 . TRBV11-2 CASSLTAGSGLANYGYTF
TRBJ1-3 . TRBV28 CASIRQIGNTIYF
TRBJ1-6 . TRBV11-2 CASSSNGLWGNSPLHF
TRBJ1-6 . TRBV15 CATSRARTGNSPLHF
TRBJ2-7 . TRBV20-1 CSAGGTLEQYF
TRBJ2-5 . TRBV4-1 CASSQRSLGETQYF
TRBJ1-1 TRBD1 TRBV9 CASSDDRETEAFF
TRBJ1-2 . TRBV24-1 CATSDSTGAGYTF
TRBJ2-2 . TRBV5-5 CASSWARDPWAGELFF
TRBJ1-1 . TRBV19 CASSIDGYTEAFF
TRBJ2-1 . TRBV11-3 CASSLGRNNEQFF
TRBJ1-1 . TRBV7-9 CASSLAAGPNTEAFF
TRBJ2-1 . TRBV7-6 CASSLGPSSYNEQFF
TRBJ2-3 TRBD2 TRBV3-1/TRBV3-2 CASSRTSGVNTQYF
TRBJ1-1 TRBD1 TRBV2 CASSKSTGGSTEAFF
TRBJ2-1 TRBD2 TRBV24-1 CATSDFGGGKPSSYNEQFF
TRBJ1-6 . TRBV7-2 CASSLGQVYNSPLHF
TRBJ1-4 . TRBV29-1 CSVSLGRGKLFF
TRBJ1-1 . TRBV6-4 CASSDSSENTEAFF
TRBJ1-1 TRBD1 TRBV6-5 CASSRQGTGGTEAFF
TRBJ2-1 TRBD2 TRBV6-4 CASSETGTSGDNEQFF
TRBJ1-3 . TRBV15 CATSRDLGGRVSSGNTIYF
TRBJ2-2 . TRBV7-3 CASSLSVNTGELFF
TRBJ1-1 . TRBV7-9 CASSSGAWTEAFF